One and the same sample provided the 13 T cell receptor beta chains below, sequenced in a study of CD8 T cells in ankylosing spondylitis. Study outcomes and limitations: Blood of patients with ankylosing spondylitis appeared to be characterized by a TCR beta motif of several highly homologous variants.

The antigens of these receptors remain unknown. Each CDR3 protein is one row after TCRdb ran MiXCR on the 5' RACE reads. The repertoire holds approximately 520,000 distinct CDR3 sequences, less than 6% seen once, with 3% to 4.5% in the top ten. The sequencing input was blood, either unsorted or a sorted T cell fraction (not recorded which). The source of these receptors is a male donor with ankylosing spondylitis.

This clonotype was picked up many times. This chain joins TRBV29-1 and TRBJ2-3, with D maybe TRBD2 (6 bases). CDR1 and CDR2 from the germline V gene are SQVTM and ANQGSEA. The CDR3 totals 16 residues. Trimming took 2 bases from V and 2 from J, leaving 17 bases between them. CDR3 residues: CSVESRTKGLTDTQYF. CDR3 DNA sequence: TGCAGCGTTGAAAGCCGGACTAAGGGACTCACAGATACGCAGTATTTT.

This clonotype showed up many times. The chain combines TRBV12-3 or TRBV12-4 with TRBJ1-2; maybe TRBD1 (5 bases). This CDR3 region has 13 residues. Trimming cost V 7 bases and J 9 bases, with 18 bases left between them. The CDR3 region is CASNPDSGVSYTF. In nucleotides, the CDR3 is TGTGCCAGCAACCCCGACAGCGGGGTGAGCTACACCTTC.

This clonotype was seen repeatedly, ten times or more. V is TRBV6-5 and J is TRBJ2-1; tentatively, D is TRBD1 or TRBD2 (6 bases each). V was shortened by 2 bases and J by 5 bases, with 16 bases between the two germline ends. This CDR3 contains 16 residues. CDR1 MNHEY and CDR2 SVGAGI come from the germline V gene. Here the CDR3 DNA reads TGTGCCAGCAGTTACGGAACGGGGGCGTCTCACAATGAGCAGTTCTTC. Its protein is CASSYGTGASHNEQFF.

Ten or more counts support this clonotype. The chain joins TRBV11-1 to TRBJ2-1; 16 nucleotides align to TRBD2. The germline gives CDR1 SGHAT, CDR2 FQDESV (reference sequence). The CDR3 is made up of 19 amino acids. J lost 2 bases, V lost 4 bases, and 8 bases had no gene match. The DNA for the CDR3 is TGTGCCAGCAGCTCACCGGGACTAGCGGGGGGGCAACCCTACAATGAGCAGTTCTTC. It codes for CASSSPGLAGGQPYNEQFF.

This clonotype was found many times. This CDR3 reads CASSLWDPITDTQYF. The CDR3 DNA reads TGCGCCAGCAGCTTGTGGGATCCCATCACAGATACGCAGTATTTT. The chain employs TRBV5-1 and TRBJ2-3; no definite D call. The V gene's germline CDR1 is SGHRS and CDR2 YFSETQ. V gave up 1 base and J gave up 2 bases, with 11 bases separating them. The CDR3 is 15 amino acids.

This clonotype occurred many times. The CDR3 nucleotides are TGCAGTGCTAGAGGGGGTTGGACGAAGTACATTCAGTACTTC. Translated, it gives CSARGGWTKYIQYF. The rearrangement links TRBV20-1 to TRBJ2-4; D is unresolved. The CDR3 is 14 residues long. V was shortened by 1 base and J by 8 bases, with 15 bases between the two germline ends. CDR1 is DFQATT and CDR2 is SNEGSKA in the germline V gene (reference sequence).

This clonotype was counted many times. This sequence joins TRBV12-3 or TRBV12-4 and TRBJ1-1, with a possible D match to TRBD1 (5 bases). The CDR3 is 14 amino acids. V lost 4 bases and J lost 3, with 12 bases in between. The CDR3 bases are TGTGCCAGCAGTTCTTGGCAGGGTGACACTGAAGCTTTCTTT. Protein: CASSSWQGDTEAFF.

This sequence joins TRBV5-1 and TRBJ2-1, with D hard to call. The CDR3 extends over 16 amino acids. The V gene lost 1 base and the J gene lost 10 bases, with 21 bases spanning the gap. CDR1 and CDR2 from the germline V gene are SGHRS and YFSETQ. The CDR3 DNA reads as TGCGCCAGCAGCTTGCTCTACGTACGGCCCGCTGGGGAGCAGTTCTTC. Translation: CASSLLYVRPAGEQFF.

This clonotype was recorded at least ten times. CDR3 residues: CASSLANQPQHF. CDR3 nucleotides: TGTGCCAGCAGCTTAGCTAATCAGCCCCAGCATTTT. V usage is TRBV11-2 and J usage is TRBJ1-5, with D hard to call. The CDR3 length is 12 residues. The germline V gene encodes CDR1 SGHAT and CDR2 FQNNGV. The germline V and J ends were trimmed by 1 base and 4 bases, with 2 bases remaining between them.

Ten or more counts support this clonotype. The chain couples TRBV6-5 to TRBJ2-7; 12 bases line up with TRBD2. V was clipped by 0 bases and J by 0 bases; unmatched bases: 3. There are 17 residues in the CDR3. Germline V gene lookup returns CDR1 MNHEY and CDR2 SVGAGI. The CDR3 DNA sequence: TGTGCCAGCAGTTACTCCGGACTAGCGGGGAGCTCCTACGAGCAGTACTTC. Its translation is CASSYSGLAGSSYEQYF.

The J gene is TRBJ2-1, the V gene TRBV13, with a weak D call TRBD2 (6 bases). Per the germline V gene, CDR1 is PRHDT and CDR2 is FYEKMQ (reference sequence). V shed 5 bases and J shed 4 bases, with 9 bases lying between them. The length of the CDR3 is 13 residues. Written as DNA, the CDR3 is TGTGCCAGCAGCGTCCGGGGGTACAATGAGCAGTTCTTC. Protein: CASSVRGYNEQFF. The whole variable domain, filled in from reference TRBV13 and TRBJ2-1, reads AAGVIQSPRHLIKEKRETATLKCYPIPRHDTVYWYQQGPGQDPQFLISFYEKMQSDKGSIPDRFSAQQFSDYHSELNMSSLELGDSALYFCASSVRGYNEQFFGPGTRLTVL.

This clonotype occurred many times. V is TRBV29-1 and J is TRBJ1-4, with 9 nucleotides matching TRBD1. This CDR3 has 15 amino acids. The V segment lost 2 bases and the J segment 8 bases; nucleotides outside the gene matches: 9. Germline V gene sequence: CDR1 SQVTM, CDR2 ANQGSEA. The DNA for the CDR3 is TGCAGCGTTGAAACGGACAGGGGAACCAGCGAAAAACTGTTTTTT. It yields the protein CSVETDRGTSEKLFF.

This clonotype was recorded at least ten times. The V call is TRBV12-3 or TRBV12-4, the J call TRBJ2-7, with 8 bases aligning to TRBD1. The length of the CDR3 is 13 residues. J was trimmed by 2 bases and V by 4 bases; bases with no gene match: 1. DNA for the CDR3: TGTGCCAGCAGTTCAGGGGGCCCCTACGAGCAGTACTTC. Translating gives CASSSGGPYEQYF.